Described below is a single T cell receptor beta chain sequence and its context. Profiling relied on immunoSEQ multiplex PCR, and the TCRdb table lists in-frame clones only, not all of them. The repertoire holds under 150,000 clones, with approximately 86% as singletons. Assignment of participants to cohorts was predicated upon participant-reported clinical history. Among Cohort 3 donors, those recovered had two negative PCRs, clearance, or symptom resolution. The data were taken from a study of blood T cell repertoires in COVID-19. Study information: Sources were T cells, B-cell-depleted T cells, or PBMCs; the material itself was cDNA or gDNA.

Germline trimming cut 5 bases from V and 9 bases from J; bases unmatched to any gene: 6. The CDR3 contains 14 residues. CDR1 is SEHNR and CDR2 is FQNEAQ in the germline V gene (reference sequence). The gene calls are TRBV7-9 and TRBJ1-6, with 8 bases matching TRBD1. The sample consisted of PBMCs or T cells enriched from blood (not recorded which). The TCR originated in a woman aged 45-60 years who had recovered from COVID-19. CDR3 nucleotide sequence: TGTGCCAGCAGCCTAGACAGGGGAGCTTCACCCCTCCACTTT. It yields the protein CASSLDRGASPLHF.